Listed below are T cell receptor beta chains from one sample, sequenced in a study of T-cell reconstitution after alpha-beta-depleted transplantation in children. TCRdb called the PCR reads again in MiXCR, with one record for every CDR3 protein. Of around 52,000 distinct CDR3 sequences listed, about 5.7% are singletons. Material: PBMCs, mostly from graft donor cells, obtained 60 days after TCRalphabeta/CD19-depleted stem cell transplant. These receptors originate from a female patient aged 2-9 years who had a stem cell transplant for aplastic anemia, so the T cells may come from the graft donor. The CDR3 runs from the conserved cysteine through the conserved F or W. Each record gives: CDR3 length, D gene, V gene, clone size, J gene, CDR3 protein, CDR3 DNA. D genes are given only for firm matches. Clone size is stated in some rows and not others, as once, few, many or a class when expanded.

18	TRBD2	TRBV7-3	few	TRBJ2-7	CASSPRTSGNWVAYEQYF	TGTGCCAGCAGCCCAAGGACTAGCGGGAATTGGGTCGCCTACGAGCAGTACTTC
14	-	TRBV5-1	many	TRBJ1-4	CASSLEWGGEKLFF	TGCGCCAGCAGCTTGGAATGGGGAGGTGAAAAACTGTTTTTT
15	TRBD1	TRBV27	few	TRBJ1-2	CASSSLQGAGYGYTF	TGTGCCAGCAGTTCCCTCCAGGGGGCTGGGTATGGCTACACCTTC
13	-	TRBV20-1	many	TRBJ2-1	CSARIPAGLRQFF	TGCAGTGCTAGAATACCAGCGGGCCTAAGGCAGTTCTTC
12	-	TRBV3-1	many	TRBJ2-1	CASSQGGDEQFF	TGTGCCAGCAGCCAGGGGGGTGATGAGCAGTTCTTC
17	TRBD2	TRBV7-9	many	TRBJ2-1	CASSPRGGSSSYNEQFF	TGTGCCAGCAGCCCTCGGGGCGGGAGTAGCTCCTACAATGAGCAGTTCTTC
16	TRBD1	TRBV28	-	TRBJ1-2	CASSLGTGQGAQGYTF	TGTGCCAGCAGTTTAGGGACTGGACAGGGGGCGCAGGGCTACACCTTC
19	TRBD2	TRBV25-1	few	TRBJ2-3	CASSVGLAGAGSLTDTQYF	TGTGCCAGCAGTGTCGGACTAGCGGGAGCGGGCAGTCTCACAGATACGCAGTATTTT
17	-	TRBV12-3/TRBV12-4	many	TRBJ2-6	CAILQSVGNSGANVLTF	TGTGCCATCCTACAGAGCGTCGGGAACTCTGGGGCCAACGTCCTGACTTTC
17	TRBD2	TRBV9	many	TRBJ2-3	CASSADPGLAVSDTQYF	TGTGCCAGCAGCGCAGACCCGGGACTAGCGGTATCAGATACGCAGTATTTT
15	TRBD2	TRBV5-1	many	TRBJ2-7	CASSLGTSGAYEQYF	TGCGCCAGCAGCCTAGGGACTAGCGGGGCCTACGAGCAGTACTTC
15	TRBD1	TRBV28	many	TRBJ2-7	CASSGAGTGGYEQYF	TGTGCCAGCAGTGGAGCCGGGACAGGGGGGTACGAGCAGTACTTC
14	-	TRBV20-1	many	TRBJ1-6	CSARPTLTNSPLHF	TGCAGTGCTAGGCCCACCCTGACTAATTCACCCCTCCACTTT
15	TRBD2	TRBV5-6	-	TRBJ2-7	CASSGVLAGGYEQYF	TGTGCCAGCAGCGGAGTTCTAGCGGGAGGGTACGAGCAGTACTTC
13	TRBD1	TRBV12-3/TRBV12-4	many	TRBJ2-3	CASFKGAADTQYF	TGTGCCAGCTTTAAGGGGGCCGCAGATACGCAGTATTTT
12	-	TRBV12-3/TRBV12-4	-	TRBJ1-6	CASSLGDLPLHF	TGTGCCAGCAGTTTGGGGGATCTGCCCCTCCACTTT
16	-	TRBV5-1	many	TRBJ2-3	CASSLTGIGMTDTQYF	TGCGCCAGCAGCTTGACAGGGATCGGGATGACAGATACGCAGTATTTT
12	-	TRBV10-3	many	TRBJ1-5	CAISAGDQPQHF	TGTGCCATCAGTGCAGGGGATCAGCCCCAGCATTTT
14	-	TRBV7-2	many	TRBJ2-5	CASSLYGKQETQYF	TGTGCCAGCAGCTTATACGGGAAGCAAGAGACCCAGTACTTC
15	-	TRBV7-9	few	TRBJ1-2	CVSSTPLQGTYGYTF	TGTGTCAGCTCCACCCCGTTGCAGGGAACCTATGGCTACACCTTC
20	TRBD2	TRBV7-8	few	TRBJ2-1	CASSLLVVGTSVFPYNEQFF	TGTGCCAGCAGCTTATTGGTGGTAGGAACTAGCGTCTTTCCCTACAATGAGCAGTTCTTC
15	TRBD1	TRBV10-3	many	TRBJ2-1	CAIRAGTGDYNEQFF	TGTGCCATCAGAGCCGGGACAGGGGATTACAATGAGCAGTTCTTC
18	TRBD2	TRBV5-6	many	TRBJ2-3	CASSLERLAGEVTDTQYF	TGTGCCAGCAGCTTGGAAAGGCTAGCGGGAGAAGTCACAGATACGCAGTATTTT
15	-	TRBV9	many	TRBJ1-2	CASSSHPEANYGYTF	TGTGCCAGCAGCTCCCACCCGGAAGCTAACTATGGCTACACCTTC
15	-	TRBV9	-	TRBJ2-5	CASTRGAGSQETQYF	TGTGCCAGCACGCGTGGAGCGGGCAGCCAAGAGACCCAGTACTTC
15	-	TRBV27	many	TRBJ2-7	CASSFPGSRAYEQYF	TGTGCCAGCAGTTTCCCCGGCTCAAGGGCCTACGAGCAGTACTTC